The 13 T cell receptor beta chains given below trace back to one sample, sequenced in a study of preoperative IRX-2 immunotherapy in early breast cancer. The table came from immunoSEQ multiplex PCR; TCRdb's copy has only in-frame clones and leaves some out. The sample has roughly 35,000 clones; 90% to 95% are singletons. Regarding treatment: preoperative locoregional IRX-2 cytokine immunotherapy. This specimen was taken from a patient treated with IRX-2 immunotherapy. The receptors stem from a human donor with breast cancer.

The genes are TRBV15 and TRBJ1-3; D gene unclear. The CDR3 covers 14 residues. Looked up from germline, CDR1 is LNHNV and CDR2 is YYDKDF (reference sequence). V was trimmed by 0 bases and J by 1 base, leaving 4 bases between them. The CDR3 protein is CATSRDWSGNTIYF. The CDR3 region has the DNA TGTGCCACCAGCAGAGATTGGTCTGGAAACACCATATATTTT.

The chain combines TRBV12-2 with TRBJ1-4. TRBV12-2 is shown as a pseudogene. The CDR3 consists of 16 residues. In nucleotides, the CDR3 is TGTGCAAGTCGCTTAGATGTGTTTGCAACTAATGAAAAACTGTTTTTT. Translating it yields CASRLDVFATNEKLFF.

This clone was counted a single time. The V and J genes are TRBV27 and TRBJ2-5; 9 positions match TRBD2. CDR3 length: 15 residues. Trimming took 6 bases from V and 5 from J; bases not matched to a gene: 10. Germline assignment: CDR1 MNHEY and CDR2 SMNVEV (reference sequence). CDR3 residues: CASSPGLAIRETQYF. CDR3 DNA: TGTGCCAGCAGCCCGGGACTAGCTATCCGGGAGACCCAGTACTTC.

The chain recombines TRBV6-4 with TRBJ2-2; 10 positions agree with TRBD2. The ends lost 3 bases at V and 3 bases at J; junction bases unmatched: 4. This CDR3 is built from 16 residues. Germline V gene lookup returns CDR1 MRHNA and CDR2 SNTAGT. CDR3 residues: CASSESGRADTGELFF. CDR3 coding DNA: TGTGCCAGCAGTGAGAGCGGGAGGGCCGACACCGGGGAGCTGTTTTTT.

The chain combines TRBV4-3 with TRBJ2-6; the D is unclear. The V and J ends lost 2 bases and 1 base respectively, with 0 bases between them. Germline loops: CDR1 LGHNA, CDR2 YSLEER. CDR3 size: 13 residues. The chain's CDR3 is CASSQSGANVLTF. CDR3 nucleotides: TGCGCCAGCAGCCAATCTGGGGCCAACGTCCTGACTTTC.

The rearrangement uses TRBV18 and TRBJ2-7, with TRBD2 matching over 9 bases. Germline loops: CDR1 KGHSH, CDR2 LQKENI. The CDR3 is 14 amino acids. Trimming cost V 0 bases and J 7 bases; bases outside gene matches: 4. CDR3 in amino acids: CASSPPSGGGEQYF. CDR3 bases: TGTGCCAGCTCACCACCTAGCGGGGGTGGGGAGCAGTACTTC.

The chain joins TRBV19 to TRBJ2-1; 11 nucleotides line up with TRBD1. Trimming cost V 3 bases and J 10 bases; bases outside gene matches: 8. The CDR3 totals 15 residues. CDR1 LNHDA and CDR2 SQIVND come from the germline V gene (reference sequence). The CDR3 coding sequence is TGTGCCAGTAGTATTCTCGGGACAGGGGGGTGGGAGCAGTTCTTC. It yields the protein CASSILGTGGWEQFF.

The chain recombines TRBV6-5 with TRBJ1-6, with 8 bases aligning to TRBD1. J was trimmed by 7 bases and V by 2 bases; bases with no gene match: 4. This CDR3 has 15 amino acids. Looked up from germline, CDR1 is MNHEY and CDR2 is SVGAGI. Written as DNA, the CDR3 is TGTGCCAGCAGTTACGTGGGACAGGCGAATTCACCCCTCCACTTT. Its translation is CASSYVGQANSPLHF.

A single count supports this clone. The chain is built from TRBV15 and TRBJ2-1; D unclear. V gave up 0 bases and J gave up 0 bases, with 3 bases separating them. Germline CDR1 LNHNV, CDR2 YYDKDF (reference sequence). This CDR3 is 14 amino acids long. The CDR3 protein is CATSREGSYNEQFF. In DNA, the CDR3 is TGTGCCACCAGCAGAGAAGGCTCCTACAATGAGCAGTTCTTC.

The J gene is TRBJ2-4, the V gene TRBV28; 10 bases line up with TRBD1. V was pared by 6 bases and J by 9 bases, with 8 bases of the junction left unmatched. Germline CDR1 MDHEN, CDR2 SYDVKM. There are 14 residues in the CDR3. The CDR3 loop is CASSPGTGVFIQYF. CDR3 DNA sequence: TGTGCCAGCAGCCCAGGGACAGGGGTTTTCATTCAGTACTTC.

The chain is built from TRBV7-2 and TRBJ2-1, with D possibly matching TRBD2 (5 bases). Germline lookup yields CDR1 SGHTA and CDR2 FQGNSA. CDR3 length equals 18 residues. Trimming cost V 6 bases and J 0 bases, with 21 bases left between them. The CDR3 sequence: CASRQNGEFPGSYNEQFF. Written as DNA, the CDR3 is TGTGCCAGCAGACAAAACGGGGAATTCCCCGGCTCCTACAATGAGCAGTTCTTC. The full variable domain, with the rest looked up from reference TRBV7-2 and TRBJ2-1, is GAGVSQSPSNKVTEKGKDVELRCDPISGHTALYWYRQSLGQGLEFLIYFQGNSAPDKSGLPSDRFSAERTGGSVSTLTIQRTQQEDSAVYLCASRQNGEFPGSYNEQFFGPGTRLTVL.

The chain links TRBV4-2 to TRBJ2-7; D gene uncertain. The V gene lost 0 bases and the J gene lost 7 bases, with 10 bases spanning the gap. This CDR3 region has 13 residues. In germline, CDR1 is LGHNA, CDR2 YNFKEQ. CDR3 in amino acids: CASSQDRTREQYF. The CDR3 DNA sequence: TGTGCCAGCAGCCAAGATCGGACGCGGGAGCAGTACTTC.

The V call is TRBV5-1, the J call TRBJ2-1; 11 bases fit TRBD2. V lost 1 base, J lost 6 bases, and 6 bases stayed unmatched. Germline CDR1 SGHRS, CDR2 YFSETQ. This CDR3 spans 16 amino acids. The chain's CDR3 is CASSLPGTSGSNEQFF. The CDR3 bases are TGCGCCAGCAGCTTGCCGGGGACTAGCGGATCCAATGAGCAGTTCTTC.